The 20 T cell receptor beta chains below were found in one sample sequenced in a study of T cell repertoires in cytomegalovirus infection. One entry per CDR3 protein, called by TCRdb with MiXCR from the reads. The sample holds about 34,000 distinct CDR3 sequences; about 48% are singletons and the top ten take over 75%. These receptors' targets are unknown. The material was CD8+ T cells from cultured PBMCs, obtained from culture after CMV antigen stimulation. The receptor source for this set is a human donor in good health (CMV status not recorded). Some clones in this sample may be carry-over from other donors' samples.

The genes are TRBV6-1 and TRBJ2-7; 7 positions agree with TRBD1. This CDR3 is built from 15 residues. With 6 bases clipped from V and 0 bases from J, the junction kept 8 bases outside the gene matches. Germline V lookup: CDR1 MNHNS, CDR2 SASEGT. CDR3: CASRMDRRPSYEQYF. CDR3 DNA sequence: TGTGCCAGCAGGATGGACAGGCGACCCTCCTACGAGCAGTACTTC.

The chain recombines TRBV5-1 with TRBJ2-5; perhaps TRBD2 as D (7 bases). V was clipped by 4 bases and J by 4 bases, with 17 bases between them. Germline CDR1 and CDR2: SGHRS and YFSETQ. This CDR3 is 15 amino acids long. The CDR3 nucleotides read TGCGCCAGCAGCCCTCGAAGGGGGGGGGGAGAGACCCAGTACTTC. Its protein is CASSPRRGGGETQYF.

The table lists this clonotype with a few counts. The chain couples TRBV25-1 to TRBJ1-1; maybe TRBD1 (5 bases). The CDR3 runs to 14 residues. Trimming removed 7 bases from V and 4 bases from J, with 16 bases in between. The V gene's germline CDR1 is MGHDK and CDR2 SYGVNS. The CDR3 sequence is CASNHAGETTEAFF. The DNA of the CDR3 is TGTGCCAGCAATCATGCGGGGGAGACCACTGAAGCTTTCTTT. Filled out from reference TRBV25-1 and TRBJ1-1, the complete variable domain reads EADIYQTPRYLVIGTGKKITLECSQTMGHDKMYWYQQDPGMELHLIHYSYGVNSTEKGDLSSESTVSRIRTEHFPLTLESARPSHTSQYLCASNHAGETTEAFFGQGTRLTVV.

This clonotype has only a few counts. The chain carries TRBV29-1 and TRBJ2-5, with TRBD1 matching over 7 bases. The CDR3 totals 15 residues. Germline-derived CDR1 and CDR2 are SQVTM and ANQGSEA. Germline trimming cut 6 bases from V and 2 bases from J; bases unmatched to any gene: 12. The CDR3 here is CSVIPGQSIQETQYF. CDR3 DNA: TGCAGCGTGATTCCGGGACAGTCGATACAAGAGACCCAGTACTTC.

This chain links TRBV27 with TRBJ2-3; TRBD2 agrees at 8 bases. CDR1 MNHEY and CDR2 SMNVEV come from the germline V gene (reference sequence). The length of the CDR3 is 13 residues. The V and J ends lost 4 bases and 6 bases, in that order; junction bases with no gene match: 3. CDR3 in DNA: TGTGCCAGCAGTTATACGGGGGGGGATACGCAGTATTTT. Protein: CASSYTGGDTQYF.

The V gene is TRBV27, the J gene TRBJ2-7; maybe TRBD1 (6 bases). This CDR3 is 16 amino acids long. The germline gives CDR1 MNHEY, CDR2 SMNVEV (reference sequence). Trimming pared 0 bases from V and 1 base from J, leaving 13 bases between. The CDR3 DNA reads TGTGCCAGCAGTTTATCGAAAGGGACACCTTCCTACGAGCAGTACTTC. Its protein is CASSLSKGTPSYEQYF.

This clonotype was observed a few times. The chain employs TRBV4-1 and TRBJ2-3; 8 bases agree with TRBD2. The CDR3 loop spans 20 amino acids. Germline V gene data show CDR1 as MGHRA and CDR2 as YSYEKL. V shed 0 bases and J 4 bases; nucleotides not matched to a gene: 18. The CDR3 DNA reads as TGCGCCAGCAGCCAAGAGAAGGGAGGCTGGACGGGAGGGCCACCAGATACGCAGTATTTT. Protein: CASSQEKGGWTGGPPDTQYF.

This clonotype was seen more than once but under ten times. The CDR3 protein is CASSSRDRDYNEQFF. CDR3 in DNA: TGTGCCAGCAGCTCACGAGACAGGGACTACAATGAGCAGTTCTTC. The chain recombines TRBV11-3 with TRBJ2-1; 7 bases are shared with TRBD1. This CDR3 spans 15 amino acids. Trimming cost V 4 bases and J 3 bases; bases outside gene matches: 6. In germline, CDR1 is SGHNT, CDR2 YENEEA.

The V and J genes are TRBV10-3 and TRBJ1-5; TRBD1 aligns across 7 bases. CDR3 length: 13 amino acids. V shed 4 bases, J shed 6 bases, and the junction held 3 bases outside the gene matches. CDR1 is ENHRY, CDR2 SYGVKD, per germline. DNA for the CDR3: TGTGCCATCAGTGGACAGGGAGGTCAGCCCCAGCATTTT. Amino acids: CAISGQGGQPQHF.

This clonotype was observed a few times. The V gene is TRBV11-2, the J gene TRBJ2-3; the D is unclear. V shed 3 bases and J shed 0 bases, with 1 base lying between them. There are 12 residues in the CDR3. The germline gives CDR1 SGHAT, CDR2 FQNNGV. The CDR3 bases are TGTGCCAGCAGCTTGAGCACAGATACGCAGTATTTT. Translation gives CASSLSTDTQYF.

This clonotype was observed a few times. This chain joins TRBV10-3 and TRBJ2-2; 13 bases fit TRBD2. CDR1 is ENHRY, CDR2 SYGVKD, per germline. V shed 6 bases and J 5 bases; nucleotides not matched to a gene: 24. CDR3 length: 22 residues. CDR3 protein: CAIRSLDPYRGTSGKGTGELFF. DNA for the CDR3: TGTGCCATCAGATCACTTGACCCCTACCGCGGGACTAGCGGGAAGGGGACCGGGGAGCTGTTTTTT.

The sample holds many counts of this clonotype. V and J are TRBV7-8 and TRBJ1-1; D gene unclear. With 4 bases removed from V and 1 base from J, the gap between germline ends came to 10 bases. This CDR3 region has 14 residues. Germline CDR1 is SGHVS and CDR2 is FQNEAQ. The chain's CDR3 is CASSSGRRNTEAFF. Here the CDR3 DNA reads TGTGCCAGCAGCTCGGGTCGACGGAACACTGAAGCTTTCTTT.

This chain joins TRBV20-1 and TRBJ1-1, with D uncertain. The CDR3 has 18 amino acids. Germline CDR1 DFQATT, CDR2 SNEGSKA (reference sequence). V dropped 1 base and J dropped 1 base, with 22 bases sitting between them. In nucleotides, the CDR3 is TGCAGTGCTAGAGCGGTAGGGAATGAAAGGTCCCCGAACACTGAAGCTTTCTTT. Encoded protein: CSARAVGNERSPNTEAFF.

The chain employs TRBV27 and TRBJ2-3; D is possibly TRBD2 (6 bases). V lost 2 bases and J lost 1, with 10 bases in between. CDR3 length: 15 amino acids. Per germline, CDR1 MNHEY and CDR2 SMNVEV (reference sequence). DNA for the CDR3: TGTGCCAGCAGTTTAGTAGCGGTCCGCACAGATACGCAGTATTTT. This translates into CASSLVAVRTDTQYF.

V and J are TRBV4-1 and TRBJ2-7; tentatively, D is TRBD2 (5 bases). The V gene lost 0 bases and the J gene lost 5 bases, with 8 bases spanning the gap. CDR3 length: 13 amino acids. CDR1 MGHRA and CDR2 YSYEKL come from the germline V gene. The CDR3 sequence is CASSQENGNEQYF. CDR3 in DNA: TGCGCCAGCAGCCAAGAAAACGGGAACGAGCAGTACTTC.

This sequence joins TRBV12-3 or TRBV12-4 and TRBJ1-3; D is possibly TRBD1 (5 bases). Trimming took off 2 bases at V and 8 bases at J, with 10 bases between the two ends. The CDR3 extends over 13 amino acids. DNA for the CDR3: TGTGCCAGCAGTTTAAAGAGGGGCCACACCATATATTTT. The encoded protein is CASSLKRGHTIYF.

This chain links TRBV10-2 with TRBJ1-5, with no clear D. CDR3 length: 13 residues. V was pared by 5 bases and J by 7 bases, with 12 bases between. CDR1 WSHSY and CDR2 SAAADI come from the germline V gene. CDR3 DNA sequence: TGCGCCAGCAGTCCTTCCTCAGCCCAGCCCCAGCATTTT. Protein: CASSPSSAQPQHF.

The rearrangement uses TRBV28 and TRBJ2-7; no firm D call. CDR1 MDHEN and CDR2 SYDVKM come from the germline V gene. There are 14 residues in the CDR3. V lost 2 bases to trimming and J lost 1 base, with 9 bases between them. CDR3 amino acids: CASSLMYGSYEQYF. The CDR3 DNA reads as TGTGCCAGCAGTTTAATGTACGGGTCCTACGAGCAGTACTTC. Full variable domain (missing parts from reference TRBV28 and TRBJ2-7): DVKVTQSSRYLVKRTGEKVFLECVQDMDHENMFWYRQDPGLGLRLIYFSYDVKMKEKGDIPEGYSVSREKKERFSLILESASTNQTSMYLCASSLMYGSYEQYFGPGTRLTVT.

This sequence joins TRBV12-3 or TRBV12-4 and TRBJ2-3; the match to TRBD2 covers 11 bases. The trim removed 6 bases at V and 0 bases at J, leaving 8 bases unmatched. The CDR3 runs to 17 residues. This CDR3 is CASSLNSGRASTDTQYF. The CDR3 DNA follows: TGTGCCAGCAGCCTAAATAGCGGGAGGGCCAGCACAGATACGCAGTATTTT.

J is TRBJ2-1 and V is TRBV6-6; 13 nucleotides align to TRBD2. Germline CDR1 and CDR2: MNHNY and SVGAGI (reference sequence). The CDR3 is made up of 14 amino acids. The V and J ends lost 6 bases and 10 bases, in that order; junction bases with no gene match: 6. The CDR3 sequence is CASSRGLAGEEQFF. DNA for the CDR3: TGTGCCAGCAGCCGTGGACTAGCGGGAGAAGAGCAGTTCTTC.